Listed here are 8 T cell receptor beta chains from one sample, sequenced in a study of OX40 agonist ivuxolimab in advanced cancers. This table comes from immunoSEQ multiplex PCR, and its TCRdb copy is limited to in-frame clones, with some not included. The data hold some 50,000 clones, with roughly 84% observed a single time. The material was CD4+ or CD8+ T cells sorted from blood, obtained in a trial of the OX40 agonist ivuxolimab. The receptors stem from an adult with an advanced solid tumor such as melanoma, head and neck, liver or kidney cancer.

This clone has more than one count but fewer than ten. The CDR3 sequence: CASMDPSFYNEQFF. The DNA of the CDR3 is TGTGCCAGCATGGACCCGTCATTCTACAATGAGCAGTTCTTC. The chain couples TRBV6-5 to TRBJ2-1; no firm D call. The CDR3 covers 14 residues. Looked up from germline, CDR1 is MNHEY and CDR2 is SVGAGI. Trimming cost V 7 bases and J 3 bases, with 13 bases left between them.

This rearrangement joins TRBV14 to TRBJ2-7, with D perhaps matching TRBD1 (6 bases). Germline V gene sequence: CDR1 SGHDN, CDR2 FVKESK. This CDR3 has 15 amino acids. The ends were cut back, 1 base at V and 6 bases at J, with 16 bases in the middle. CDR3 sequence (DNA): TGTGCCAGCAGCCAAGTGATTGGGACAACCCTCGAGCAGTACTTC. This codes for CASSQVIGTTLEQYF.

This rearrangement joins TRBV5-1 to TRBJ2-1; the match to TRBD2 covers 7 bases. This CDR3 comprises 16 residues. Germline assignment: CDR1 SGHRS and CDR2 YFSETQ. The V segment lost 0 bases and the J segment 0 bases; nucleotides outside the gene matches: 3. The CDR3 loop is CASSLAGGSSYNEQFF. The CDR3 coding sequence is TGCGCCAGCAGCTTGGCCGGGGGGAGCTCCTACAATGAGCAGTTCTTC.

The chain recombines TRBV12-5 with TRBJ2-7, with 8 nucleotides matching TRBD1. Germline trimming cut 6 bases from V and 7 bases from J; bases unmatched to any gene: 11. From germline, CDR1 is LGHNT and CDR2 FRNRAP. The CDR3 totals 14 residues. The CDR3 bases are TGTGCTAGTGGCGCTGGACAGGGACCGGGGGAGCAGTACTTC. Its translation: CASGAGQGPGEQYF.

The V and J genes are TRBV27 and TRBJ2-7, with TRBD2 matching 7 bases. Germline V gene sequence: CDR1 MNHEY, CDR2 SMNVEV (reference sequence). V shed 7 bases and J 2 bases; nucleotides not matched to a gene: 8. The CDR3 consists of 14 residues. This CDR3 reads CASTPGGFPYEQYF. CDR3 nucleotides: TGTGCCAGCACCCCGGGGGGTTTTCCCTACGAGCAGTACTTC.

Here the CDR3 reads CASSVFGLGTSGSSYNEQFF. Here the CDR3 DNA reads TGTGCCAGCAGCGTATTTGGATTGGGGACTAGCGGGAGCTCCTACAATGAGCAGTTCTTC. The chain links TRBV9 to TRBJ2-1; 14 positions match TRBD2. This CDR3 contains 20 residues. With 1 base clipped from V and 0 bases from J, the junction kept 9 bases outside the gene matches. In germline, CDR1 is SGDLS, CDR2 YYNGEE.

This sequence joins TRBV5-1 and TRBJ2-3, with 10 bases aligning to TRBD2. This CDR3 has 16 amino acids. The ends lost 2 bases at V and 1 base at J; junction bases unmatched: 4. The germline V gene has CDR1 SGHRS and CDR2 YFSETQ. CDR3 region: CASSLTGTSGTDTQYF. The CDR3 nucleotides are TGCGCCAGCAGCTTAACTGGGACTAGCGGCACAGATACGCAGTATTTT.

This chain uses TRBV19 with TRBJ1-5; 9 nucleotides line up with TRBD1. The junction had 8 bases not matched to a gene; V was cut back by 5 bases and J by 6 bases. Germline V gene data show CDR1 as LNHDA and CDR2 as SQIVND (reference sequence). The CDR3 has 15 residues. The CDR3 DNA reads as TGTGCCAGTAGTCCGGGGGACAGGGAGGTTCAGCCCCAGCATTTT. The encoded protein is CASSPGDREVQPQHF.